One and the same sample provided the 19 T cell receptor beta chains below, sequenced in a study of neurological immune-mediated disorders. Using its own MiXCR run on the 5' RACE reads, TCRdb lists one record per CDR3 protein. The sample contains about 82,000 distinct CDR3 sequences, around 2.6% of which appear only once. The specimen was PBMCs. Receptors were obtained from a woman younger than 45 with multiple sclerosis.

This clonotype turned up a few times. The CDR3 bases are TGCGCCAGCAGCTTAAGTATGAACACTGAAGCTTTCTTT. Its protein product is CASSLSMNTEAFF. J is TRBJ1-1 and V is TRBV5-1; D remains unclear. The V end lost 2 bases, the J end lost 0 bases, and 5 bases lay between the germline ends. The CDR3 runs 13 residues. CDR1 SGHRS and CDR2 YFSETQ come from the germline V gene. Variable domain in full (rest from reference TRBV5-1 and TRBJ1-1): KAGVTQTPRYLIKTRGQQVTLSCSPISGHRSVSWYQQTPGQGLQFLFEYFSETQRNKGNFPGRFSGRQFSNSRSEMNVSTLELGDSALYLCASSLSMNTEAFFGQGTRLTVV.

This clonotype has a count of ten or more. DNA of the CDR3: TGCGCCAGCAGTGAGGGGCAGGGACGGAATGGCTACACCTTC. Its protein product is CASSEGQGRNGYTF. The gene calls are TRBV10-2 and TRBJ1-2; D may be TRBD1 (5 bases). With 2 bases removed from V and 6 bases from J, the gap between germline ends came to 13 bases. In germline, CDR1 is WSHSY, CDR2 SAAADI. This CDR3 has 14 amino acids.

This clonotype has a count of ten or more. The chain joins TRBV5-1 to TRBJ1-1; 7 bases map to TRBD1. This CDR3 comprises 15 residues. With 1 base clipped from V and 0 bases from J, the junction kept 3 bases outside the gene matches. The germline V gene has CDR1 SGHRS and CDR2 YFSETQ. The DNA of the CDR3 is TGCGCCAGCAGCTTGTTGGGACAGTTGAACACTGAAGCTTTCTTT. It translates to CASSLLGQLNTEAFF.

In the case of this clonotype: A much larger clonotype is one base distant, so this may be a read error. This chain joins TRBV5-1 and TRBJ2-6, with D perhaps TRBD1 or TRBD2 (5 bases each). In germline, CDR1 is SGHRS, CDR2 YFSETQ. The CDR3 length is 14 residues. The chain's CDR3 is CASRRASGAKVLTF. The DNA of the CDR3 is TGCGCCAGCAGGAGGGCCTCTGGGGCCAAAGTCCTGACTTTC.

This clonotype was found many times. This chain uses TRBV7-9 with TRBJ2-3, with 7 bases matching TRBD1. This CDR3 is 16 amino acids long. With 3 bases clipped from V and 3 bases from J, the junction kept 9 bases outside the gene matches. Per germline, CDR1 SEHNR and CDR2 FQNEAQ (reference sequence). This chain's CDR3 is CASSFMEPGGTDTQYF. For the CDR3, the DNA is TGTGCCAGCAGCTTCATGGAGCCAGGGGGTACAGATACGCAGTATTTT.

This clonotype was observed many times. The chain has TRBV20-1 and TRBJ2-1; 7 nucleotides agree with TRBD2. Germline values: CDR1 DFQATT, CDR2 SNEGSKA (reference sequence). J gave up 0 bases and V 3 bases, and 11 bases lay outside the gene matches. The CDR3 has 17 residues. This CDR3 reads CSARYLAVLASYNEQFF. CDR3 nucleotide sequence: TGCAGTGCTAGGTATCTAGCGGTCCTCGCCTCCTACAATGAGCAGTTCTTC.

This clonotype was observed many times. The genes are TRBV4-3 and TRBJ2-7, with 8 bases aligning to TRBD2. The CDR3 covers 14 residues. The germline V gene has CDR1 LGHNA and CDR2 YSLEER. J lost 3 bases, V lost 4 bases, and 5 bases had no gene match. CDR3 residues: CASSLKREIYEQYF. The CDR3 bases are TGCGCCAGCAGCCTCAAGCGGGAGATCTACGAGCAGTACTTC.

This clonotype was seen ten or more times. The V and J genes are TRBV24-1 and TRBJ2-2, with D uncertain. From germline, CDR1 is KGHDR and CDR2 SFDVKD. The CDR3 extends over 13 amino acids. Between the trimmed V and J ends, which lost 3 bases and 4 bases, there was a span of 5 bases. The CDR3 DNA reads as TGTGCCACCAGTGATGTGGTCACCGGGGAGCTGTTTTTT. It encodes CATSDVVTGELFF.

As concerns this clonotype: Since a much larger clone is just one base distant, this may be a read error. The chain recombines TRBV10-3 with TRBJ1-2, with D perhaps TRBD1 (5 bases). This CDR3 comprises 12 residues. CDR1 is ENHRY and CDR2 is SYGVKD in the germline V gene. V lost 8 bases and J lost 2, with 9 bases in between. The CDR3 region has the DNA TGTGCCATCCGGACACACAACTATGGCTACACCTTC. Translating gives CAIRTHNYGYTF.

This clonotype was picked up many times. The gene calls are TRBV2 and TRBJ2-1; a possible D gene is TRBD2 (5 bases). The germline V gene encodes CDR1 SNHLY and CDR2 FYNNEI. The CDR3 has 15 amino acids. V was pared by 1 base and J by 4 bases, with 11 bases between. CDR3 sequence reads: CASSEDTGGYNEQFF. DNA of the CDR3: TGTGCCAGCAGTGAAGACACTGGCGGGTACAATGAGCAGTTCTTC.

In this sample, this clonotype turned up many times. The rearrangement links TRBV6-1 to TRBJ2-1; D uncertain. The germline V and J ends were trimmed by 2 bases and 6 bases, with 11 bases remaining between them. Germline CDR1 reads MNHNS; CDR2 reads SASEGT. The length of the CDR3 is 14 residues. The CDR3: CASSETTEVNEQFF. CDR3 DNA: TGTGCCAGCAGTGAAACGACGGAAGTCAATGAGCAGTTCTTC.

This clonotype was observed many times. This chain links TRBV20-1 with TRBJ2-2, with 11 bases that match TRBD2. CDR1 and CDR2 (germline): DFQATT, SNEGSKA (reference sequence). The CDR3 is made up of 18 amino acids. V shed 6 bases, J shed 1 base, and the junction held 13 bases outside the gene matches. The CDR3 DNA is TGCAGTGCCAGCAGTACTAGCGGGAGTCGGGTGAACACCGGGGAGCTGTTTTTT. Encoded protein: CSASSTSGSRVNTGELFF.

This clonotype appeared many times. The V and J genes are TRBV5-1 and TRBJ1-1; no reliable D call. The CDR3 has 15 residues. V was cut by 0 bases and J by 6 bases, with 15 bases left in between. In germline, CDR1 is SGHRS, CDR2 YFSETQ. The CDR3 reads CASSLEFGGLSEAFF. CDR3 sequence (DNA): TGCGCCAGCAGCTTGGAATTTGGCGGGCTCTCTGAAGCTTTCTTT. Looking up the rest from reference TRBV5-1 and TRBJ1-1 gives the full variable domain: KAGVTQTPRYLIKTRGQQVTLSCSPISGHRSVSWYQQTPGQGLQFLFEYFSETQRNKGNFPGRFSGRQFSNSRSEMNVSTLELGDSALYLCASSLEFGGLSEAFFGQGTRLTVV.

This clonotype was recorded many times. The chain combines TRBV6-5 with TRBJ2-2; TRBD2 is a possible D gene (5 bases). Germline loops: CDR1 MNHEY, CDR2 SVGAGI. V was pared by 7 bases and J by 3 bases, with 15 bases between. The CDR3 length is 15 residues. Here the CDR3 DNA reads TGTGCCAGCACCGATCAACTAGGACACACCGGGGAGCTGTTTTTT. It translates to CASTDQLGHTGELFF.

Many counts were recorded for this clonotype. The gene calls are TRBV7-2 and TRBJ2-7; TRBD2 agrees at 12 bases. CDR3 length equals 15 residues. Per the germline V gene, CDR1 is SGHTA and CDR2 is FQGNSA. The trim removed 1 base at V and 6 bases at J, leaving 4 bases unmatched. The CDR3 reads CASSLGLAGAPEQYF. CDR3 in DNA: TGTGCCAGCAGCTTAGGACTAGCGGGAGCGCCCGAGCAGTACTTC.

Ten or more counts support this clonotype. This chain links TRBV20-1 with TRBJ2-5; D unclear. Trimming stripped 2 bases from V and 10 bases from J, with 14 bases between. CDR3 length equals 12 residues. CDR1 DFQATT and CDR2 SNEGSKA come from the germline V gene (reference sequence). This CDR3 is CSARREPTDQYF. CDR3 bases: TGCAGTGCTAGAAGAGAGCCCACGGACCAGTACTTC.

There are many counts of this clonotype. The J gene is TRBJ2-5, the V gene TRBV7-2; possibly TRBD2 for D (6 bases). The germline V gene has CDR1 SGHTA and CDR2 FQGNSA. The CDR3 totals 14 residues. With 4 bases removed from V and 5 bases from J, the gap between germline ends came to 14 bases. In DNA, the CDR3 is TGTGCCAGCAGCTACGTGGGAGGCGGTGAGACCCAGTACTTC. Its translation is CASSYVGGGETQYF.

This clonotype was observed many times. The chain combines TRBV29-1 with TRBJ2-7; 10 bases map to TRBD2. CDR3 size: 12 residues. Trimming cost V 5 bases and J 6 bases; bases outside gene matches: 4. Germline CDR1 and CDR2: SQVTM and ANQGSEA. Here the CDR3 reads CSVIAGGGEQYF. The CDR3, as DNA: TGCAGCGTTATAGCGGGAGGAGGCGAGCAGTACTTC.

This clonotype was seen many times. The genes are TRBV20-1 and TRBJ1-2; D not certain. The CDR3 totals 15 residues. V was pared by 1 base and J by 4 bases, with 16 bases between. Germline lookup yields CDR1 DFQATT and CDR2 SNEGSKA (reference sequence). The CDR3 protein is CSARGSADGIYGYTF. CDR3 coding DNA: TGCAGTGCTAGAGGCTCGGCGGATGGAATCTATGGCTACACCTTC.